The clone carrying this T cell receptor (beta chain) has more than one count but fewer than ten. What it recognizes is unknown. Time point denoted: persistent/refractory GD, antithyroid drugs over 5 years with positive TRAb. PBMC-derived RNA was used for the TCR library. Arm-PCR of CDR3 regions and iRepertoire HTBI primers were the basis on which TCR beta libraries were built. TCRdb independently ran MiXCR on the multiplex PCR reads; one entry per CDR3 protein. The repertoire holds around 400,000 distinct CDR3 sequences, with under 25% as singletons. The sample originates from a study of regulatory T cells in long-lasting Graves disease. Study observations and caveats: Comparison showed that persistent patients shared more public clonotypes (2,741) than new patients (966).

The CDR3 length is 12 residues. The germline gives CDR1 MRHNA, CDR2 SNTAGT. Trimming cost V 11 bases and J 4 bases, with 11 bases left between them. V and J are TRBV6-4 and TRBJ2-2, with D unclear. The sequencing used peripheral blood mononuclear cells (PBMCs), collected when the disease was refractory, from a patient treated with antithyroid drugs. The clonotype originates from a female donor with Graves disease. The CDR3: CAPHPVTGELFF. As DNA, the CDR3 is TGTGCCCCCCACCCGGTCACCGGGGAGCTGTTTTTT.